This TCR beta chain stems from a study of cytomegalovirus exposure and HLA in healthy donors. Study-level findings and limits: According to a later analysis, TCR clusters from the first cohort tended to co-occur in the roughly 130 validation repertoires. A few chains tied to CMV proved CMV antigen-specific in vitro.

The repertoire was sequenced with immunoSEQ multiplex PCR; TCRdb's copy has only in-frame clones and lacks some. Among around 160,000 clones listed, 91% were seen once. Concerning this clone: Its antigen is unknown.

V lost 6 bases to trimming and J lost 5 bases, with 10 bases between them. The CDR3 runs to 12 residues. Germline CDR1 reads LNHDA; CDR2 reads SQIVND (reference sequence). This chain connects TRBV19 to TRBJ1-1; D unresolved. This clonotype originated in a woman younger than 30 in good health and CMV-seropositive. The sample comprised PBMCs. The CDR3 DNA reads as TGTGCCAGTAGAAGAGATTGGACTGAAGCTTTCTTT. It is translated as CASRRDWTEAFF.